Following are 9 T cell receptor beta chains from one sample sequenced in a study of CD8 T cells in ankylosing spondylitis. The study's findings and limits: Blood from ankylosing spondylitis patients appeared to carry a characteristic roughly 8-variant TCR beta motif.

TCRdb reanalysed the 5' RACE reads using MiXCR and keeps one entry per CDR3 protein. This table has some 840,000 distinct CDR3 sequences, around 11% appearing once. Which antigens these TCRs recognize remains unknown. Sequenced input: blood, either unsorted or a sorted T cell fraction (not recorded which). The origin of the receptors is a male donor with ankylosing spondylitis.

This clonotype was observed a handful of times. This CDR3 reads CATSDLLDSGYTF. The CDR3 DNA sequence: TGTGCCACCAGTGATTTATTGGACAGTGGCTACACCTTC. The chain joins TRBV24-1 to TRBJ1-2; maybe TRBD1 (6 bases). Germline V gene lookup returns CDR1 KGHDR and CDR2 SFDVKD. With 1 base removed from V and 7 bases from J, the gap between germline ends came to 9 bases. The length of the CDR3 is 13 residues.

This clonotype was observed a handful of times. The V gene is TRBV6-1, the J gene TRBJ1-2; D is perhaps TRBD1 (5 bases). This CDR3 is 13 amino acids long. Germline CDR1 reads MNHNS; CDR2 reads SASEGT. V shed 5 bases and J shed 4 bases, with 11 bases lying between them. The CDR3 region has the DNA TGTGCCAGCAGTCCGGGACCGGTCTATGGCTACACCTTC. Its protein product is CASSPGPVYGYTF.

The gene calls are TRBV29-1 and TRBJ2-5; a weak D match, TRBD2 (5 bases). The CDR3 runs 13 residues. V lost 4 bases to trimming and J lost 0 bases, with 9 bases between them. The V gene's germline CDR1 is SQVTM and CDR2 ANQGSEA. This CDR3 is CSVGLSDQETQYF. CDR3 DNA sequence: TGCAGCGTTGGTCTTAGCGACCAAGAGACCCAGTACTTC.

This clonotype was seen more than once but under ten times. V usage is TRBV27 and J usage is TRBJ2-5; 14 bases are a match to TRBD2. This CDR3 spans 15 amino acids. The junction had 5 bases not matched to a gene; V was cut back by 5 bases and J by 6 bases. CDR1 and CDR2 from the germline V gene are MNHEY and SMNVEV (reference sequence). In DNA, the CDR3 is TGTGCCAGCAGTCCGGGGACTAGCGGGAGTAAGACCCAGTACTTC. It codes for CASSPGTSGSKTQYF.

This clonotype was observed at least ten times. V usage is TRBV7-2 and J usage is TRBJ2-1; 8 bases agree with TRBD2. CDR3 length equals 15 residues. Trimming removed 5 bases from V and 5 bases from J; junction bases left unmatched: 8. CDR1 is SGHTA and CDR2 is FQGNSA in the germline V gene. This CDR3 reads CASSPREGQDNEQFF. For the CDR3, the DNA is TGTGCCAGCAGCCCCCGGGAGGGCCAGGACAATGAGCAGTTCTTC.

The gene calls are TRBV7-2 and TRBJ2-5; D call uncertain. CDR3 length equals 14 residues. The V gene lost 3 bases and the J gene lost 5 bases, with 13 bases spanning the gap. CDR1 is SGHTA, CDR2 FQGNSA, per germline. The DNA for the CDR3 is TGTGCCAGCAGCTTTCGATCCAACGGGGAGACCCAGTACTTC. Protein: CASSFRSNGETQYF.

The J gene is TRBJ1-1, the V gene TRBV4-3, with D uncertain. V dropped 3 bases and J dropped 4 bases, with 9 bases sitting between them. Looked up from germline, CDR1 is LGHNA and CDR2 is YSLEER. This CDR3 region has 13 residues. CDR3 loop: CASSHGTGTEAFF. The DNA for the CDR3 is TGCGCCAGCAGCCACGGAACGGGCACTGAAGCTTTCTTT.

This clonotype was picked up a small number of times. For the CDR3, the DNA is TGTGCCAGCAGCTTAACAACAGGGGGCGCATCAGAGACCCAGTACTTC. Translated: CASSLTTGGASETQYF. This sequence joins TRBV7-9 and TRBJ2-5; 9 nucleotides line up with TRBD1. The V gene's germline CDR1 is SEHNR and CDR2 FQNEAQ (reference sequence). There are 16 residues in the CDR3. The ends lost 2 bases at V and 4 bases at J; junction bases unmatched: 8.

Ten or more counts support this clonotype. The CDR3 nucleotides read TGCAGTGCGTTCGGGACAGGGGCTAACTATGGCTACACCTTC. This encodes CSAFGTGANYGYTF. V and J are TRBV20-1 and TRBJ1-2; 10 nucleotides line up with TRBD1. V lost 6 bases, J lost 0 bases, and 4 bases stayed unmatched. CDR3 length: 14 amino acids. Germline assignment: CDR1 DFQATT and CDR2 SNEGSKA (reference sequence).